Shown below are 8 T cell receptor beta chains from a single sample sequenced in a study of blood T cell repertoires in COVID-19 (dated by TCRdb to the early 2020s). Library creation used the immunoSEQ multiplex PCR assay. The immuneACCESS repertoire file appears here via TCRdb, limited to in-frame rearrangements. These files lack a portion of the clones; in checked studies, under half of the deficit traces to unresolved V genes, and the cause of the others is not known. Recorded for this sample are some 220,000 clones; roughly 80% of them occurred a single time. The ten largest make up about 5% of the sample. The material sequenced was peripheral blood. These receptor sequences come from a woman aged 70-85 years with COVID-19, enrolled during active disease.

The chain recombines TRBV5-1 with TRBJ1-1; D perhaps matches TRBD1 (6 bases). The germline V gene encodes CDR1 SGHRS and CDR2 YFSETQ. Trimming removed 4 bases at V and 6 bases at J, with 16 bases between. There are 14 residues in the CDR3. As DNA, the CDR3 is TGCGCCAGCAGCCAGGGGTCCTCAAGGTCTGAAGCTTTCTTT. This gives the protein CASSQGSSRSEAFF. The full variable domain, in which reference TRBV5-1 and TRBJ1-1 provide the parts outside the CDR3, is KAGVTQTPRYLIKTRGQQVTLSCSPISGHRSVSWYQQTPGQGLQFLFEYFSETQRNKGNFPGRFSGRQFSNSRSEMNVSTLELGDSALYLCASSQGSSRSEAFFGQGTRLTVV.

The chain has TRBV15 and TRBJ2-5; unclear D gene. V was clipped by 0 bases and J by 5 bases, with 7 bases between them. CDR3 length equals 13 residues. CDR1 and CDR2 from the germline V gene are LNHNV and YYDKDF (reference sequence). The CDR3 is CATSRDPKETQYF. The CDR3 coding sequence is TGTGCCACCAGCAGAGATCCTAAGGAGACCCAGTACTTC.

The chain combines TRBV21-1 with TRBJ1-2; the tabulated D call, TRBD1, remains unverified against the DNA. TRBV21-1 is reported as a pseudogene. The CDR3 length is 14 residues. This CDR3 is CASPTWTGTYGYTF. DNA for the CDR3: TGTGCCAGCCCCACGTGGACAGGGACCTATGGCTACACCTTC.

The chain uses TRBV29-1 and TRBJ2-3; 9 bases are a match to TRBD2. Germline CDR1 reads SQVTM; CDR2 reads ANQGSEA. The CDR3 is 14 amino acids. V was clipped by 5 bases and J by 6 bases; unmatched bases: 9. Written as DNA, the CDR3 is TGCAGCGTTTCTCCGGGACTAGCTGTTGATACGCAGTATTTT. Its translation is CSVSPGLAVDTQYF.

The rearrangement joins TRBV27 to TRBJ1-2; TRBD1 might be the D (5 bases). Trimming cost V 3 bases and J 4 bases, with 12 bases left between them. This CDR3 region has 14 residues. The germline gives CDR1 MNHEY, CDR2 SMNVEV (reference sequence). CDR3 loop: CASSFDSKVYGYTF. The CDR3 DNA sequence: TGTGCCAGCAGTTTCGACAGTAAGGTCTATGGCTACACCTTC.

This chain links TRBV2 with TRBJ2-7; D may be TRBD1 (6 bases). V was cut by 7 bases and J by 0 bases, with 10 bases left in between. Germline values: CDR1 SNHLY, CDR2 FYNNEI. CDR3 length equals 13 residues. The CDR3: CASNTDSSYEQYF. As DNA, the CDR3 is TGTGCCAGCAATACGGACAGCTCCTACGAGCAGTACTTC.

V is TRBV6-5 and J is TRBJ1-1, with D possibly matching TRBD1 (5 bases). The V end was cut by 6 bases, the J end by 1 base, with 9 bases between. The CDR3 is 13 residues long. Germline CDR1 is MNHEY and CDR2 is SVGAGI. The CDR3 loop reads CASRHRQNTEAFF. In DNA, the CDR3 is TGTGCCAGCAGGCACAGGCAGAACACTGAAGCTTTCTTT.

The chain employs TRBV9 and TRBJ1-1; the D is unclear. CDR1 SGDLS and CDR2 YYNGEE come from the germline V gene. V was pared by 0 bases and J by 1 base, with 4 bases between. The CDR3 consists of 13 residues. The CDR3 is CASSVGRNTEAFF. Written as DNA, the CDR3 is TGTGCCAGCAGCGTAGGGAGGAACACTGAAGCTTTCTTT.